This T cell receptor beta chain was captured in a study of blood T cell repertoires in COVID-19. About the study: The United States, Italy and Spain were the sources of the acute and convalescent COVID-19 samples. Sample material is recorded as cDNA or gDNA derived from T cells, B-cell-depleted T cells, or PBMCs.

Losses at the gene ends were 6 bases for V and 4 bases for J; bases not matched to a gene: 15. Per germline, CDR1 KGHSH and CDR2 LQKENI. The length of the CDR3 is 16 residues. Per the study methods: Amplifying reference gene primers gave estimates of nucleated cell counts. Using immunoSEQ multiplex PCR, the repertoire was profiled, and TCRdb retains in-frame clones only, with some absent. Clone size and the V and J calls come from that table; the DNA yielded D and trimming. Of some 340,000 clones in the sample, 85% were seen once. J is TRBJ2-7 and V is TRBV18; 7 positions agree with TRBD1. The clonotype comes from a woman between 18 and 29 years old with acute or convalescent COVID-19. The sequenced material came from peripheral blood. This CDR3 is CASSARQGQTLYEQYF. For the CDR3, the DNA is TGTGCCAGCTCCGCAAGGCAGGGACAGACGTTATACGAGCAGTACTTC.